Below, one T cell receptor beta chain is given with its context. Combining a sample-barcoded 5' primer with a J-beta primer mix, a second PCR ran for roughly 7 to 11 cycles. TCRdb reprocessed the 5' RACE reads with MiXCR, giving one entry per CDR3 protein. The table has fewer than 750,000 distinct CDR3 sequences, around 50% seen once; the top ten hold about 22%. The germline gives CDR1 SGHAT, CDR2 FQNNGV. Trimming shortened V by 5 bases and J by 0 bases, and 20 bases separated the two germline ends. The CDR3 has 17 amino acids. This specimen comes from a study of blood T cells in healthy people across ages.

This TCR was sampled from an older man in good health. The sequenced material came from blood. The genes are TRBV11-2 and TRBJ2-7, with a weak D call TRBD2 (5 bases). The CDR3 here is CASSQRVGLGSSYEQYF. The CDR3 DNA reads TGTGCCAGCAGCCAGAGGGTTGGTCTGGGGAGCTCCTACGAGCAGTACTTC. Drawing the rest from reference TRBV11-2 and TRBJ2-7, the complete variable domain is EAGVAQSPRYKIIEKRQSVAFWCNPISGHATLYWYQQILGQGPKLLIQFQNNGVVDDSQLPKDRFSAERLKGVDSTLKIQPAKLEDSAVYLCASSQRVGLGSSYEQYFGPGTRLTVT.